These 9 T cell receptor beta chains came from one sample sequenced in a study of CD8+CD57+ T cells in acquired aplastic anemia. Using genomic DNA as the template, TCR beta VDJ and CDR3 profiling was carried out. Each CDR3 protein gets one entry after TCRdb re-called the reads with MiXCR. The sample holds about 160,000 distinct CDR3 sequences, roughly 50% seen once. Patients who underwent sequencing had shown CD8+CD57+ cell expansion by flow cytometry. The sample taken for sequencing was sorted CD4+, CD8+, or CD8+CD57+ T cells (not recorded which) from PBMCs. These receptors all come from a human donor with aplastic anemia.

This chain links TRBV7-9 with TRBJ2-7; D is uncertain. Germline V CDR1 and CDR2: SEHNR, FQNEAQ (reference sequence). There are 15 residues in the CDR3. V was shortened by 5 bases and J by 2 bases, with 16 bases between the two germline ends. As DNA, the CDR3 is TGTGCCAGCAGCCCTTCTAGGACGGCTACCTACGAGCAGTACTTC. It encodes CASSPSRTATYEQYF. The whole variable domain, filled in from reference TRBV7-9 and TRBJ2-7, reads DTGVSQNPRHKITKRGQNVTFRCDPISEHNRLYWYRQTLGQGPEFLTYFQNEAQLEKSRLLSDRFSAERPKGSFSTLEIQRTEQGDSAMYLCASSPSRTATYEQYFGPGTRLTVT.

This clonotype was seen a single time. The genes are TRBV7-2 and TRBJ2-7; a weak D match, TRBD1 (6 bases). CDR3 length: 12 amino acids. The V gene lost 2 bases and the J gene lost 7 bases, with 9 bases spanning the gap. Germline CDR1 is SGHTA and CDR2 is FQGNSA. The CDR3, as DNA: TGTGCCAGCAGCTTAAGGCAGGGGGAGCAGTACTTC. Its translation is CASSLRQGEQYF.

This clonotype has a count of ten or more. The gene calls are TRBV7-9 and TRBJ2-1; perhaps D is TRBD1 or TRBD2 (5 bases each). The ends were cut back, 3 bases at V and 7 bases at J, with 13 bases in the middle. CDR1 is SEHNR, CDR2 FQNEAQ, per germline (reference sequence). This CDR3 region has 14 residues. The CDR3 nucleotides read TGTGCCAGCAGCTTTTCGGCTGGGACGAATGAGCAGTTCTTC. Protein sequence: CASSFSAGTNEQFF.

The chain employs TRBV29-1 and TRBJ2-2, with 10 bases fitting TRBD2. This CDR3 is built from 12 residues. Germline V gene sequence: CDR1 SQVTM, CDR2 ANQGSEA. The chain's CDR3 is CGLAGVNGELFF. CDR3 in DNA: TGCGGTCTAGCGGGAGTGAACGGGGAGCTGTTTTTT.

This sequence joins TRBV15 and TRBJ1-3; D perhaps matches TRBD1 (6 bases). Germline lookup yields CDR1 LNHNV and CDR2 YYDKDF (reference sequence). The V end lost 1 base, the J end lost 4 bases, and 14 bases lay between the germline ends. CDR3 length: 16 residues. This CDR3 reads CATSRGLAGEGNTIYF. In DNA form, the CDR3 reads TGTGCCACCAGCAGAGGTTTAGCAGGGGAGGGAAACACCATATATTTT.

V is TRBV24-1 and J is TRBJ1-1; D not resolved. Germline CDR1 reads KGHDR; CDR2 reads SFDVKD. The V and J ends lost 9 bases and 4 bases respectively, with 8 bases between them. This CDR3 comprises 11 residues. The CDR3 reads CATSQGTEAFF. The CDR3 coding sequence is TGTGCCACCTCTCAAGGCACTGAAGCTTTCTTT.

The chain employs TRBV15 and TRBJ2-5, with 7 bases matching TRBD2. The V and J ends lost 0 bases and 0 bases, in that order; junction bases with no gene match: 1. Germline V CDR1 and CDR2: LNHNV, YYDKDF (reference sequence). CDR3 length: 15 residues. The CDR3: CATSRDAGDQETQYF. The DNA of the CDR3 is TGTGCCACCAGCAGAGATGCGGGGGACCAAGAGACCCAGTACTTC.

A remark on this clonotype: A much larger clone lies a single base off, so this may be a read error. The rearrangement joins TRBV7-6 to TRBJ1-3; tentatively, D is TRBD1 (5 bases). CDR1 is SGHVS, CDR2 FNYEAQ, per germline. Trimming pared 1 base from V and 0 bases from J, leaving 10 bases between. The CDR3 is 16 amino acids. The CDR3 nucleotides read TGTGCCAGCAGCTTAGAAGGGGCCCACTCTGGAAACACCATATATTTT. As protein: CASSLEGAHSGNTIYF.

The chain has TRBV10-3 and TRBJ2-3; D gene unclear. Germline V gene lookup returns CDR1 ENHRY and CDR2 SYGVKD. CDR3 length: 11 residues. V gave up 4 bases and J gave up 6 bases, with 5 bases separating them. The DNA for the CDR3 is TGTGCCATCAGTGTCTCGGATACGCAGTATTTT. Amino acid sequence: CAISVSDTQYF.